This T cell receptor (beta chain) derives from a study of CD8 T cells in ankylosing spondylitis. Findings and caveats of the study: Disease-associated clones were reportedly significantly overrepresented in matched ankylosing spondylitis synovial fluid. A TCR beta motif of under ten highly homologous variants appeared characteristic of ankylosing spondylitis blood.

This clonotype was counted a few times. Its target is not known. Making use of molecular barcodes, quantitative 5'-RACE generated TCR beta libraries. TCRdb itself ran the 5' RACE reads through MiXCR, one entry per CDR3 protein. The sample lists 84,000 or so distinct CDR3 sequences, around 30% occurring once. The CDR3 is 13 amino acids. The V end lost 1 base, the J end lost 8 bases, and 9 bases lay between the germline ends. The germline gives CDR1 SGHNT, CDR2 YENEEA. The chain is built from TRBV11-3 and TRBJ2-1; D may be TRBD2 (5 bases). What was sequenced was blood, either unsorted or a sorted T cell fraction (not recorded which). This clonotype was obtained from a male donor with ankylosing spondylitis or in good health (not recorded which). For the CDR3, the DNA is TGTGCCAGCAGCTTAGCTTGGCGGGATGAGCAGTTCTTC. Protein sequence: CASSLAWRDEQFF.